The sample holds many counts of the clone carrying this T cell receptor beta chain. Its antigen is unknown. This entry is derived from a study of T cells after yellow fever vaccination. Study in general: The authors prepared low-cell-number fractions using SMART-Seq v4 Ultra Low Input.

TCRdb re-called the 5' RACE reads through MiXCR, storing one row per CDR3 protein. The table has 90,000 to 130,000 distinct CDR3 sequences, 8.4% seen once; the top ten hold around 25%. Findings and limits, study-wide: There was a small share of clonotypes that showed up in both the CD4 and CD8 compartments. Weaker, the secondary response peaked sooner, at day 5 versus 15. Most primary-vaccination clones reappeared after the booster (just under 98% CD4, more than 70% CD8).

CDR1 is LNHNV and CDR2 is YYDKDF in the germline V gene (reference sequence). The CDR3 totals 18 residues. The ends were cut back, 1 base at V and 4 bases at J, with 20 bases in the middle. The sequence was collected from a man aged 30-40 years who received the YFV17D yellow fever vaccine. The specimen was CD8+ T cells sorted from PBMCs, collected 45 days after the yellow fever booster vaccination. This chain links TRBV15 with TRBJ2-1, with a weak D call TRBD1 (6 bases). The DNA for the CDR3 is TGTGCCACCAGCAGAGGGGGTCGAGGGCAGGGGTCGTACAATGAGCAGTTCTTC. Its protein product is CATSRGGRGQGSYNEQFF.